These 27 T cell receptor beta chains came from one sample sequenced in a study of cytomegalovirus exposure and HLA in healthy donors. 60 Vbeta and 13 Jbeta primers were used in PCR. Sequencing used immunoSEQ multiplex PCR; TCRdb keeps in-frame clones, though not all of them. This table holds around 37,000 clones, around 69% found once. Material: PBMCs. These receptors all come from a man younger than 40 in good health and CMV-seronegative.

The CDR3, as DNA: TGTGCCAGCAGTAAGGCTAGGGTACTAGCGGGAGGGCCTCTACTCTACGAGCAGTACTTC. This gives the protein CASSKARVLAGGPLLYEQYF. The chain has TRBV28 and TRBJ2-7; 13 bases are shared with TRBD2. The CDR3 consists of 20 residues. The junction had 19 bases not matched to a gene; V was cut back by 5 bases and J by 3 bases. Germline V gene sequence: CDR1 MDHEN, CDR2 SYDVKM.

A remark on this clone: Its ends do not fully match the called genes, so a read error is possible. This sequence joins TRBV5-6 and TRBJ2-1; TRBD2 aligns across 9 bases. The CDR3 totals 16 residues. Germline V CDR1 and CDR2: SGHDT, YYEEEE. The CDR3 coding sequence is TGTGCCAGCAGCTTCGTAGGCGGGGGGGGTGCTCTAGATATCGTCTTC. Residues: CASSFVGGGGALDIVF.

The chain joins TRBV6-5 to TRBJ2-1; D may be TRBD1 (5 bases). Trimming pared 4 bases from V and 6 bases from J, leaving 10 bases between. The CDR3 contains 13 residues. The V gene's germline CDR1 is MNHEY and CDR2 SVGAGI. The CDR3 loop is CASSSGHSNEQFF. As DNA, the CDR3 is TGTGCCAGCAGTTCAGGACATAGCAATGAGCAGTTCTTC.

The CDR3 loop is CASSGGSGGSGNEQFF. In DNA, the CDR3 is TGTGCCAGCAGTGGGGGTAGCGGGGGGTCGGGGAATGAGCAGTTCTTC. The chain joins TRBV2 to TRBJ2-1; 10 positions agree with TRBD2. V trimming: 4 bases; J trimming: 7 bases; junction bases outside the gene matches: 10. Germline V gives CDR1 SNHLY, CDR2 FYNNEI. This CDR3 comprises 16 residues.

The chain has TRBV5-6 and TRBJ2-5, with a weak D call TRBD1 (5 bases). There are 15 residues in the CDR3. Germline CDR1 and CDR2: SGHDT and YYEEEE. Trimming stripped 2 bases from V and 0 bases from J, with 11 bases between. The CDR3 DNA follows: TGTGCCAGCAGCTTCAGGGCAATGCACCAAGAGACCCAGTACTTC. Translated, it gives CASSFRAMHQETQYF.

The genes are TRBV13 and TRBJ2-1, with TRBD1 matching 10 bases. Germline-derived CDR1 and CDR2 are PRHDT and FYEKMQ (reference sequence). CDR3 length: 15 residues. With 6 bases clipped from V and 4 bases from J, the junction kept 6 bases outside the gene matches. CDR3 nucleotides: TGTGCCAGCAGGCCTGGGGGACAGGGGTACAATGAGCAGTTCTTC. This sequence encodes CASRPGGQGYNEQFF.

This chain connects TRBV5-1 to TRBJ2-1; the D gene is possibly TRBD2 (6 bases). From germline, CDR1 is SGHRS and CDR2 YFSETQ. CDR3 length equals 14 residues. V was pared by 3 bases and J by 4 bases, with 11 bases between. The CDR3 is CASSSQGLYNEQFF. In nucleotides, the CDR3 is TGCGCCAGCAGCTCCCAGGGACTTTACAATGAGCAGTTCTTC.

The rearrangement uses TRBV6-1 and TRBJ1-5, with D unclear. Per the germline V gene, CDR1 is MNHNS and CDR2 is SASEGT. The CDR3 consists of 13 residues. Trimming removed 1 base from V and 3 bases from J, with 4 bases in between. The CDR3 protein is CASSEVLNQPQHF. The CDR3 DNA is TGTGCCAGCAGTGAAGTCCTCAATCAGCCCCAGCATTTT.

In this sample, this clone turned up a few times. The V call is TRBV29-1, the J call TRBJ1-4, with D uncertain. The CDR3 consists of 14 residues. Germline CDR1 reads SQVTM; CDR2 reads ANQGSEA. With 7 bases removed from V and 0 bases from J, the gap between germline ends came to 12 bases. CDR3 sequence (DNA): TGCAGCGCCTCAGGTGCCCCAACTAATGAAAAACTGTTTTTT. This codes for CSASGAPTNEKLFF.

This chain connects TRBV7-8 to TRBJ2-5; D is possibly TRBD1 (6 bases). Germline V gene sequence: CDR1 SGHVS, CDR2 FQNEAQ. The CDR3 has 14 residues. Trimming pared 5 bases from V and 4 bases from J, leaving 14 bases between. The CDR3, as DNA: TGTGCCAGCAGCCTCAACAGGGCTGGAGAGACCCAGTACTTC. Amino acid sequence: CASSLNRAGETQYF.

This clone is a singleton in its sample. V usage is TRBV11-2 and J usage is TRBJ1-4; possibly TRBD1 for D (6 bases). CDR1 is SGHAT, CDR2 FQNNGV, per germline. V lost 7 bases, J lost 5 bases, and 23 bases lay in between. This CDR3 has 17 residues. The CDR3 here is CASNHPLGQPSNEKLFF. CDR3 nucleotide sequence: TGTGCCAGCAACCACCCCCTAGGACAGCCTAGCAATGAAAAACTGTTTTTT.

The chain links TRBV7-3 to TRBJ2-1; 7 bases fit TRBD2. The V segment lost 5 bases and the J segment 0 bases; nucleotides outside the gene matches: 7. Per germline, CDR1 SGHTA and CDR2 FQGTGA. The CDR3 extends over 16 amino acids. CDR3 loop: CASSPRGRDSYNEQFF. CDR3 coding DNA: TGTGCCAGCAGCCCACGGGGGAGGGACTCCTACAATGAGCAGTTCTTC. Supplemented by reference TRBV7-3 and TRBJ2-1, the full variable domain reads GAGVSQTPSNKVTEKGKYVELRCDPISGHTALYWYRQSLGQGPEFLIYFQGTGAADDSGLPNDRFFAVRPEGSVSTLKIQRTERGDSAVYLCASSPRGRDSYNEQFFGPGTRLTVL.

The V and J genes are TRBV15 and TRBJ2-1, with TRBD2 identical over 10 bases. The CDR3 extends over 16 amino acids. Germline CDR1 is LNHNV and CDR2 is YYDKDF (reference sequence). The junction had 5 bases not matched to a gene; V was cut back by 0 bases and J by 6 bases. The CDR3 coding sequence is TGTGCCACCAGCAGAGATGGGTGGACTAGCGGCAATGAGCAGTTCTTC. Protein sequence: CATSRDGWTSGNEQFF.

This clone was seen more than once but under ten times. DNA for the CDR3: TGTGCCACCAGCAGATTAACCGGGAAATCATATGGCTACACCTTC. Amino acid sequence: CATSRLTGKSYGYTF. The J gene is TRBJ1-2, the V gene TRBV15; no firm D call. The ends were cut back, 2 bases at V and 5 bases at J, with 15 bases in the middle. This CDR3 has 15 residues. Per germline, CDR1 LNHNV and CDR2 YYDKDF (reference sequence).

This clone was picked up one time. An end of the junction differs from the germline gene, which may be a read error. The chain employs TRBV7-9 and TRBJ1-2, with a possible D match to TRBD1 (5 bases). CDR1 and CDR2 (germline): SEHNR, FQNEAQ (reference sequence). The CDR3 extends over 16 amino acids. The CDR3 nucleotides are TGTGCCAGCAGCTTAGCGGGGCAGGGTGGTCGGTATGGCTACCCCTTC. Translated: CASSLAGQGGRYGYPF.

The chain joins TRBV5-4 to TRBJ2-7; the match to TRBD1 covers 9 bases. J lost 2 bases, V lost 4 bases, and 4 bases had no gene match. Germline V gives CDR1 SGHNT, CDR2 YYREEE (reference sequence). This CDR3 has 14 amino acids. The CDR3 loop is CASSPGTGPYEQYF. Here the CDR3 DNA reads TGTGCCAGCAGCCCAGGGACAGGGCCCTACGAGCAGTACTTC.

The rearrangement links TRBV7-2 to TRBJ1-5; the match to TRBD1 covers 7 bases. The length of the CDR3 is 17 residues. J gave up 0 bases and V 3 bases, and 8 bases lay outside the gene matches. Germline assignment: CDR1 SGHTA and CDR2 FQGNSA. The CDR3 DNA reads TGTGCCAGCAGCTTTAACAGGGGACCCTATAGCAATCAGCCCCAGCATTTT. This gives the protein CASSFNRGPYSNQPQHF.

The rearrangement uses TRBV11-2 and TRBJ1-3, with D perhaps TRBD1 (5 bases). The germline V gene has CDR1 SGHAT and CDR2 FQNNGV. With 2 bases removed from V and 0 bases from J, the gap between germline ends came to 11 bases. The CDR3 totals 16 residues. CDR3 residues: CASSLWTPLSGNTIYF. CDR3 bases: TGTGCCAGCAGCTTATGGACACCTCTCTCTGGAAACACCATATATTTT.

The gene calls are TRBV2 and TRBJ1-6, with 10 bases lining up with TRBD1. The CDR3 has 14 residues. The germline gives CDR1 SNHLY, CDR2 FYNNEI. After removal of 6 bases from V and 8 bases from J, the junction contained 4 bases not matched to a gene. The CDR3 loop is CASSGQGDDSPLHF. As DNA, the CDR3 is TGTGCCAGCAGCGGACAGGGGGATGATTCACCCCTCCACTTT.

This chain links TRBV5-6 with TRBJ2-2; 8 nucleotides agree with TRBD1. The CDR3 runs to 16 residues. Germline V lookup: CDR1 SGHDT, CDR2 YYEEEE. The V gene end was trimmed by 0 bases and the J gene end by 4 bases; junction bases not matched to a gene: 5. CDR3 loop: CASSLAQGARTGELFF. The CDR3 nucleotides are TGTGCCAGCAGCTTGGCCCAGGGGGCGCGCACCGGGGAGCTGTTTTTT.

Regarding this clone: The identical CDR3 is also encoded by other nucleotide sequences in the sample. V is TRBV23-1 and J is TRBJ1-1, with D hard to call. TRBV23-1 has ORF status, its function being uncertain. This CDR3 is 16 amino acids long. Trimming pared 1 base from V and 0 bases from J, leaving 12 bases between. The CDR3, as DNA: TGCGCCAGCAGTCAATGCGGCGGCCCTTTGAACACTGAAGCTTTCTTT. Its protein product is CASSQCGGPLNTEAFF.

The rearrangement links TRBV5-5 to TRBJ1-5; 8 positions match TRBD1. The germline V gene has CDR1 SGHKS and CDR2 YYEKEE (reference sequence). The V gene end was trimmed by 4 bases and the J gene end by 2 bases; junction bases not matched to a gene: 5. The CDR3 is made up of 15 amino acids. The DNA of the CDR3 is TGTGCCAGCAGCACGGGACAGGCAGGCAATCAGCCCCAGCATTTT. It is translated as CASSTGQAGNQPQHF.

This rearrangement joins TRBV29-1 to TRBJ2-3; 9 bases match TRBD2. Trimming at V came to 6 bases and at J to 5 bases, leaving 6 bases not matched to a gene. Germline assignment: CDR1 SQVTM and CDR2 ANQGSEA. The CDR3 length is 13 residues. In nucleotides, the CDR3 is TGCAGCGTCGTAGCGGGAGTAGGAGATACGCAGTATTTT. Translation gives CSVVAGVGDTQYF.

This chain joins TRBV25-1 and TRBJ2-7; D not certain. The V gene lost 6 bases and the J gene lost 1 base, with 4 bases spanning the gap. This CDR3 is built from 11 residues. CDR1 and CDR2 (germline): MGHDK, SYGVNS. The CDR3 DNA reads TGTGCCAGCAGAGCTTCCTACGAGCAGTACTTC. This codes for CASRASYEQYF.

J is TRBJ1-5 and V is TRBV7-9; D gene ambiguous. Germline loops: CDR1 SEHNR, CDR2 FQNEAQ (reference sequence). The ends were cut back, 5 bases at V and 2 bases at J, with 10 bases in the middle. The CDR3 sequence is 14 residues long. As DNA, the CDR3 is TGTGCCAGCAGCGGTGGGCGCGGCAATCAGCCCCAGCATTTT. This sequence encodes CASSGGRGNQPQHF. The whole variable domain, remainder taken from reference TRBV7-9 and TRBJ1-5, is DTGVSQNPRHKITKRGQNVTFRCDPISEHNRLYWYRQTLGQGPEFLTYFQNEAQLEKSRLLSDRFSAERPKGSFSTLEIQRTEQGDSAMYLCASSGGRGNQPQHFGDGTRLSIL.

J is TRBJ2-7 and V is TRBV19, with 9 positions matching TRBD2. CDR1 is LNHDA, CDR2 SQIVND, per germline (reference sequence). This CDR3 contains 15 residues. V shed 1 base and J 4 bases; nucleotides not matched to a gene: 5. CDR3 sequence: CASSIVAGVGYEQYF. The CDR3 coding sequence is TGTGCCAGTAGTATAGTAGCGGGAGTTGGGTACGAGCAGTACTTC.

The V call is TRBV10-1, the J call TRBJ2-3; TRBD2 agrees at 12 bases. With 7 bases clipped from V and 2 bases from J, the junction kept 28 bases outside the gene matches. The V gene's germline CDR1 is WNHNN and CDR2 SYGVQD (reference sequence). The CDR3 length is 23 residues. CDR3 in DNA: TGCGCCAGCAATCAGGTAGGTGGGTCCTACGCGGGACTAGCGGGTCCATACACAGATACGCAGTATTTT. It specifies CASNQVGGSYAGLAGPYTDTQYF.